This TCR beta chain was found in a study of early T cells in non-severe SARS-CoV-2 infection (dated by TCRdb to about 2021). In the study overall: TCR sequencing used bulk RNA from unsorted whole blood, so alpha and beta chains could not be paired. On the study overall, not on this receptor specifically: Matching against VDJdb was skewed toward anti-spike CD8 responses, likely underestimated virus-specific expansions, and missed private and CD4 specificities.

This was a case-control study nested in a cohort of healthcare workers in London, UK, who had nasopharyngeal swab PCR tests and blood samples taken every week. Healthcare workers were recruited during the week of the UK lockdown, between 23 and 31 March 2020, and followed weekly for up to roughly 16 weeks. This clonotype was observed a handful of times. Its antigen is unknown. No clone much larger than this one lies a single base away; base qualities are absent. Libraries were constructed by 5' RACE. TCRdb names NextSeq 500 as the instrument used. In the TCR library protocol, unique molecular identifiers were attached to individual cDNA molecules to correct for PCR bias and sequencing error. TCR alpha and beta chains were both sequenced, and the abundances of alpha and beta sequences in each sample were closely correlated with each other. On the authors' methods: Decombinator V4 was used to perform V gene, J gene and CDR3 annotation of TCR sequences. TCRs were defined as expanded if a significant change between any two time points was detected under a Poisson model with p below 0.0001. TCR abundances were normalised to the total number of TCRs sequenced in each sample and reported as counts per million. MAIT TCRs were defined by TRAV1-2 paired with TRAJ12, TRAJ20 or TRAJ33, and iNKT TCRs by TRAV10 paired with TRAJ18. VDJdb, accessed 1 November 2021, was searched for CMV, EBV and SARS-CoV-2 annotated TCRs, with TCRs annotated for multiple antigens excluded. The public sequencing data were trimmed at Q25 with fastp and processed into clonotypes with MiXCR by TCRdb, which kept only in-frame beta chains. Rows are unified per CDR3 protein, each entry keeping the most common DNA and genes. None of the V and J calls come from the authors' own analysis; TCRdb made them. The sample contains nearly 110,000 distinct CDR3 sequences, over 8.5% of them found a single time. About 8.1% of the sample is in the top ten clones.

V lost 0 bases and J lost 2 bases, and the count of bases not matched to a germline gene is 7. Spanning cysteine to phenylalanine, the CDR3 consists of 17 amino acids. Only the CDR3 DNA stays, 51 bases, in frame from base 1. CDR1 and CDR2, looked up from the germline V gene (reference sequence), are MNHNY and SVGAGI. Recombination connected TRBV6-6 to TRBJ2-5, with 9 middle bases fitting TRBD2. This TCR derives from an adult who was a healthcare worker with PCR-confirmed SARS-CoV-2 infection or an uninfected control (not recorded which). Sample: whole blood. The CDR3 region has the sequence CASSYSSAGGEQETQYF. The DNA sequence is given as TGTGCCAGCAGTTACTCTTCGGCGGGAGGGGAGCAAGAGACCCAGTACTTC.